What follows are 2 T cell receptor beta chains derived from one specimen sequenced in a study of OX40 agonist ivuxolimab in advanced cancers. This table comes from immunoSEQ multiplex PCR, and its TCRdb copy is limited to in-frame clones, with some not included. The sample has about 35,000 clones; less than 90% are singletons. Sequencing used CD4+ or CD8+ T cells sorted from blood, obtained in a trial of the OX40 agonist ivuxolimab. All receptors derive from an adult with an advanced solid tumor such as melanoma, head and neck, liver or kidney cancer.

The CDR3 sequence is CASSMVRGEYGYTF. As DNA, the CDR3 is TGTGCCAGTAGTATGGTCAGGGGAGAGTATGGCTACACCTTC. The rearrangement joins TRBV19 to TRBJ1-2; weak D call: TRBD1 (6 bases). The V gene's germline CDR1 is LNHDA and CDR2 SQIVND (reference sequence). Trimming pared 3 bases from V and 5 bases from J, leaving 13 bases between. The CDR3 is 14 residues long.

The chain employs TRBV19 and TRBJ1-3; D remains ambiguous. V was clipped by 7 bases and J by 4 bases, with 17 bases between them. The germline V gene has CDR1 LNHDA and CDR2 SQIVND (reference sequence). CDR3 length equals 15 residues. CDR3 amino acids: CASKGFALTGNTIYF. CDR3 in DNA: TGTGCCAGTAAAGGGTTCGCGTTGACAGGAAACACCATATATTTT.